This T cell receptor beta chain was retrieved from a study of T cell responses to AZD1222 COVID-19 vaccine (dated by TCRdb to about 2021). About the study as a whole: Because spike-specific TCR depth and breadth did not differ between the two schedules, AZD1222 recipients who got a second dose at roughly 4 weeks were pooled with those who got a second dose at roughly 12 weeks. Trial participants were enrolled by age into 18-55, 56-69 and 70-plus year subgroups, with roughly 150, 30 and 60 TCR-sequenced participants respectively. TCR sequencing was performed for 230 to 250 trial participants, of whom around 200 were given two doses of AZD1222 and roughly 25 were given two doses of MenACWY control vaccine.

According to the study, the label for this sample's time point signals: baseline before first vaccination. Samples from vaccinated people were obtained from the UK trials COV001 and COV002, which included a single-blind randomized controlled phase 2/3 trial of AZD1222 (ChAdOx1 nCoV-19) in healthy adults. For TCRbeta chain sequencing, PBMC samples from trial participants were taken at day 0 and at day 28 after the second dose. Relative to germline, V is missing 6 bases and J is missing 1 base, with 7 bases of the junction outside any gene match. The CDR3 measures 15 amino acids from cysteine to phenylalanine. Only the CDR3 region is kept as DNA, spanning 45 bases read in frame from base 1. CDR1 and CDR2, looked up from the germline V gene, are SGHRS and YFSETQ. Overall study results and their limits: The 56-69-year group was small, and its depth increase did not reach significance, likely because of low power. CD4 TCRs associated with the vaccine covered the entire spike protein, and the dominant responses were in regions 160-218 and 743-854. Conclusions about previously exposed vaccinees were limited because only five to seven AZD1222 recipients were SARS-CoV-2 seropositive at baseline. Spike-specific TCR breadth and depth rose significantly after two AZD1222 doses compared with day 0 and with MenACWY recipients. Most participants were white British and females outnumbered males, and the authors suggested that clonal diversity may have been underestimated. Reportedly, close to half of the unique spike-specific TCRs recognized epitopes lying outside the regions that are mutated in the B.1.351 and B.1.1.7 variants. Because no samples from the day 14 peak response were available, repertoires could be characterized only after the peak T cell response.

As concerns this clone: No cognate antigen has been identified for it. Nothing much larger sits one base from this clone, and base qualities are not available.

The CDR3 regions of human TCRbeta chains were subjected to immunosequencing. Processing in the source paper ran as follows. TCRs in the repertoires were matched against a reference library of SARS-CoV-2-specific TCRs that had been generated with the MIRA antigen-specificity platform. Breadth was defined as the fraction of unique TCRs that were SARS-CoV-2-associated. Depth was defined as the fraction of total T cells that were SARS-CoV-2-associated. Using the MIRA data, every spike-specific TCR was mapped to the spike region that the TCR reacted to and assigned to either a CD4 or a CD8 class. Log10-transformed breadth and depth values were compared by one-way ANOVA with Sidak's multiple comparisons tests. What TCRdb holds here is the immuneACCESS table cut down to in-frame rearrangements. Part of the clones is not present; checked against another copy, under half of the missing clones reflect an unresolved V gene, and the others are unexplained. Clone size and the V and J calls come from that table; the DNA yielded D and trimming. Recorded for this sample are 95,000 to 100,000 clones; approximately 84% of them occurred a single time. The ten largest clones take up 16% of the sample.

The V and J segments used are TRBV5-1 and TRBJ1-2, and TRBD1 aligns with 9 junction nucleotides. The source of this sequence is an adult in good health. The material was peripheral blood, obtained on day 0 of AZD1222 vaccination. The CDR3 sequence is CASTLWTGDNYGYTF. The DNA reads TGCGCCAGCACCTTATGGACAGGGGATAACTATGGCTACACCTTC.